One sample yielded the 13 T cell receptor beta chains listed below, sequenced in a study of low-dose radiotherapy and immunotherapy resistance in tumors. Time point meaning: after trial treatment. Described treatment: LDRT plus nivolumab, ipilimumab, low-dose cyclophosphamide and aspirin (RACIN trial). TRAV- and TRBV-specific primers, spanning alpha and beta chains, primed first-strand cDNA. For amplifying TCRs, the PCR ran for 15 to 20 cycles with Phusion, which was used together with a constant-region primer and the adapter on the V primers. TCRdb re-analysed the reads in MiXCR, keeping a single row per CDR3 protein. Of around 100,000 distinct CDR3 sequences listed, 20% to 25% are singletons. The sequences come from PBMCs, collected after low-dose radiotherapy plus immunotherapy. The receptors here all came from a female donor with ovarian cancer.

This clonotype came up many times. The chain carries TRBV20-1 and TRBJ2-1, with TRBD2 matching 7 bases. J was trimmed by 7 bases and V by 1 base; bases with no gene match: 10. This CDR3 has 15 residues. The germline CDR1 and CDR2 sequences are DFQATT and SNEGSKA (reference sequence). CDR3 sequence: CSARVQGGPGNEQFF. In DNA, the CDR3 is TGCAGTGCTAGAGTCCAGGGAGGGCCGGGTAATGAGCAGTTCTTC.

This clonotype showed up many times. The CDR3, as DNA: TGTGCCAGCAGTTTAGGGACAGGGTTGGGCTATGGCTACACCTTC. Translation gives CASSLGTGLGYGYTF. This chain uses TRBV12-3 or TRBV12-4 with TRBJ1-2, with 8 positions matching TRBD1. The CDR3 totals 15 residues. V was pared by 1 base and J by 4 bases, with 5 bases of the junction left unmatched.

A word on this clonotype: A far larger clone is off by one base, so a read error is likely. The chain's CDR3 is CASSGGQSCEQYF. CDR3 DNA: TGTGCCAGCAGCGGGGGACAGAGCTGCGAGCAGTACTTC. The chain combines TRBV13 with TRBJ2-7; TRBD1 matches 7 bases. V trimming: 5 bases; J trimming: 6 bases; junction bases outside the gene matches: 7. CDR1 is PRHDT and CDR2 is FYEKMQ in the germline V gene (reference sequence). CDR3 length: 13 residues. The whole variable domain, filled in from reference TRBV13 and TRBJ2-7, reads AAGVIQSPRHLIKEKRETATLKCYPIPRHDTVYWYQQGPGQDPQFLISFYEKMQSDKGSIPDRFSAQQFSDYHSELNMSSLELGDSALYFCASSGGQSCEQYFGPGTRLTVT.

This clonotype has just a few counts. The chain is built from TRBV5-1 and TRBJ2-1, with TRBD2 identical over 8 bases. The CDR3 runs to 15 residues. The V and J ends lost 4 bases and 5 bases, in that order; junction bases with no gene match: 8. Germline V gene lookup returns CDR1 SGHRS and CDR2 YFSETQ. The CDR3 here is CASSRSSGGHNEQFF. CDR3 coding DNA: TGCGCCAGCAGCCGGTCGTCGGGGGGGCACAATGAGCAGTTCTTC.

The sample holds many counts of this clonotype. V and J are TRBV18 and TRBJ2-1; no firm D call. The CDR3 is 14 residues long. From germline, CDR1 is KGHSH and CDR2 LQKENI. V lost 3 bases, J lost 9 bases, and 15 bases lay in between. CDR3 nucleotides: TGTGCCAGCTCACCCCCAGTCAGTCTGAGTGAGCAGTTCTTC. Translation gives CASSPPVSLSEQFF.

This clonotype was seen repeatedly, ten times or more. The chain uses TRBV20-1 and TRBJ1-5, with D possibly being TRBD1 (6 bases). V was clipped by 1 base and J by 4 bases, with 17 bases between them. Germline V gene lookup returns CDR1 DFQATT and CDR2 SNEGSKA (reference sequence). This CDR3 has 16 amino acids. CDR3 region: CSARALEDSDNQPQHF. For the CDR3, the DNA is TGCAGTGCTAGAGCGTTAGAGGACAGCGATAATCAGCCCCAGCATTTT.

In its sample, this clonotype was seen many times. The rearrangement links TRBV6-1 to TRBJ1-1, with TRBD1 as a possible D gene (6 bases). The CDR3 runs to 15 residues. The germline V and J ends were trimmed by 1 base and 1 base, with 10 bases remaining between them. In germline, CDR1 is MNHNS, CDR2 SASEGT. Written as DNA, the CDR3 is TGTGCCAGCAGTGAAGTGGGGGGGGCGAACACTGAAGCTTTCTTT. The encoded protein is CASSEVGGANTEAFF.

This clonotype was recorded many times. The DNA for the CDR3 is TGTGCCAGCAGCCCTCAAGGACCCCAGCAGTTCTTC. Translating gives CASSPQGPQQFF. The rearrangement joins TRBV7-2 to TRBJ2-1; D gene uncertain. Trimming removed 5 bases at V and 11 bases at J, with 13 bases between. The CDR3 contains 12 residues. CDR1 is SGHTA and CDR2 is FQGNSA in the germline V gene.

This clonotype has a count of ten or more. The gene calls are TRBV10-2 and TRBJ1-5, with D unclear. V was shortened by 9 bases and J by 6 bases, with 18 bases between the two germline ends. The CDR3 sequence is 14 residues long. The V gene's germline CDR1 is WSHSY and CDR2 SAAADI. CDR3 sequence (DNA): TGCGCCAGTACGGTGAGCTGGGGAAGTCAGCCCCAGCATTTT. This encodes CASTVSWGSQPQHF.

This clonotype occurred many times. The chain is built from TRBV14 and TRBJ2-7, with D tentatively TRBD2 (5 bases). Trimming stripped 2 bases from V and 6 bases from J, with 8 bases between. Germline values: CDR1 SGHDN, CDR2 FVKESK. CDR3 length: 12 amino acids. The CDR3 loop is CASSQTGVEQYF. The CDR3 nucleotides read TGTGCCAGCAGCCAAACCGGGGTCGAGCAGTACTTC. The full variable domain, in which reference TRBV14 and TRBJ2-7 provide the parts outside the CDR3, is EAGVTQFPSHSVIEKGQTVTLRCDPISGHDNLYWYRRVMGKEIKFLLHFVKESKQDESGMPNNRFLAERTGGTYSTLKVQPAELEDSGVYFCASSQTGVEQYFGPGTRLTVT.

This clonotype was seen a handful of times. This chain uses TRBV2 with TRBJ2-7; D uncertain. V lost 3 bases and J 4 bases, leaving 10 bases between the germline ends. The CDR3 spans 13 residues. CDR1 is SNHLY and CDR2 is FYNNEI in the germline V gene. Here the CDR3 reads CASSEFRLYEQYF. The CDR3 nucleotides are TGTGCCAGCAGTGAGTTTCGGTTATACGAGCAGTACTTC.

This clonotype was seen at least ten times. The genes are TRBV5-1 and TRBJ2-1; TRBD2 aligns across 7 bases. Losses at the gene ends were 3 bases for V and 0 bases for J; bases not matched to a gene: 15. This CDR3 is built from 19 residues. In germline, CDR1 is SGHRS, CDR2 YFSETQ. The CDR3 DNA reads TGCGCCAGCAGCTCCCGGGGAGGAATCGGGGGGAGCTCCTACAATGAGCAGTTCTTC. Translating gives CASSSRGGIGGSSYNEQFF.

This clonotype was counted many times. This chain connects TRBV2 to TRBJ2-2; D gene ambiguous. V gave up 7 bases and J gave up 0 bases, with 9 bases separating them. From germline, CDR1 is SNHLY and CDR2 FYNNEI. The CDR3 runs to 14 residues. The CDR3 reads CASMGSSNTGELFF. Written as DNA, the CDR3 is TGTGCCAGCATGGGGTCCTCGAACACCGGGGAGCTGTTTTTT.